This entry describes one T cell receptor (beta chain). Its antigen remains unidentified. Base qualities are missing; no much larger clone stands one base away. The CDR3 starts with the cysteine, ends with the phenylalanine, and has 16 residues. Only the CDR3 portion is preserved as DNA: 48 bases, with reading frame beginning at the first base. Via the germline V gene, CDR1 is SGHRS and CDR2 YFSETQ. At the junction V is shortened by 2 bases and J by 6 bases; bases outside the gene matches: 10. This record comes from a study of cytomegalovirus exposure and HLA in healthy donors (dated by TCRdb to between 2016 and 2019). Context from the whole study: An earlier analysis of several hundred of the donors reported more than 250 Gb of sequence data and 100 million to 140 million unique TCR beta sequences from 150 million to 200 million T cells. The number of typed donors differed by locus: about 620-630 for A, B, C, DRB1 and DQB1; 522 for DQA1; about 600 for DPA1; and some 430 for DPB1. The later analysis used no new phenotypic data to find candidate immune exposures, relying instead on TCR beta sequences and their occurrence across donors. An early release that covered around 590 HLA-typed donors contained approximately 290 gigabases of sequencing data and tens of millions of unique TCR sequences. In a later genetic analysis, genome-wide SNP genotypes for about 65% of the roughly 670 donors were used, and that subset was treated as a discovery cohort. To study patterns of TCR occurrence, a later analysis re-analyzed previously published TCR beta repertoires from 666 donors and added high-resolution HLA genotyping. Roughly 5 DR-DQ haplotypes were treated as single units for association and clustering because of strong linkage in the cohort. In addition to the first cohort of 666 subjects, a separate validation cohort of 120 different subjects was used. The aim of the study was to test whether cataloging public T cell receptors could identify signatures of past pathogen exposure. Every repertoire in the discovery cohort had been generated on one and the same sequencing platform. Donor age, sex, ethnicity and CMV serostatus were compiled together with the repertoire data. The T cell repertoires of 666 subjects were profiled by immunosequencing and related to cytomegalovirus serostatus. Class I and class II HLA loci were covered by the typing at four-digit resolution. Of the 350 to 400 genotyped donors, around 81% fell in the genetic ancestry cluster associated with self-reported Caucasian donors. An earlier analysis of 587 of the donors used high-throughput TCR beta sequencing to judge whether each TCR beta V gene segment behaved as functional or pseudogenic. Among some 410 genotyped donors of the cohort, an average of approximately 240,000 unique TCR beta nucleotide sequences was sequenced per donor, of which about 19% were non-productive. High-throughput TCR immunosequencing, statistical association of individual TCRs with disease status, and machine learning were combined to predict cytomegalovirus infection status. General conclusions and limits of the study: Three of the identified cytomegalovirus-associated TCR beta chains were confirmed in vitro to be specific for cytomegalovirus antigens. A later analysis associated 16,951 TCR beta sequences with specific HLA alleles at a false discovery rate of 0.05. Immune exposure information for the cohort was limited to CMV serostatus. Most CMV-associated TCR beta chains appeared to be HLA-restricted in a later analysis, and the HLA associations seemed to be driven largely by CMV exposure. The classifier was reported to diagnose cytomegalovirus status with high specificity and sensitivity in both the original and validation cohorts. A later analysis found that TCR association rates varied across HLA loci, with DRB1 alleles showing the most associated TCRs and HLA-C alleles the fewest. Because counts were too low, seventeen rarely observed V segments, including chromosome 9 orphons, were left out of the earlier analysis of a few hundred of the donors. Most TCR sequences were seen in very few donors, while some public TCRs were found in many individuals. A further reported finding was that TCR beta sequences accurately predicted the HLA-A and HLA-B alleles for most subjects in the first cohort. Correlated functional status among segregating V segments might be attributable to linkage disequilibrium, but an unknown experimental factor could not be ruled out. A later analysis reported that several top co-occurrence clusters appeared linked to parvovirus B19, influenza, CMV and Epstein-Barr virus. A later analysis found that HLA-associated TCR beta chains were more clonally expanded and had lower generation probabilities than equally common non-associated chains. A cluster of highly shared sequence variants was judged likely to be a technical artifact of the sequencing pipeline. Only TCR beta chains were sequenced in this cohort, and the absence of alpha or paired-chain data limited detectable features. In a later genetic analysis, a missense DCLRE1C variant was associated with V-gene and J-gene trimming of TCR beta chains, and the association was replicated in an independent cohort. A later genetic analysis reported fewer N-insertions in productive TCRs among donors in an Asian-associated ancestry cluster than the roughly 690-donor mean. According to the authors, the approach could potentially be generalized to other disease states and immunological phenotypes. Because the 87-base-pair reads could not distinguish some IMGT-functional V segments, including TRBV6-2 and TRBV6-3, those segments were excluded. When HLA alleles, especially DR and DQ, strongly co-occurred, TCR associations were difficult to assign to individual alleles. Because HLA typing was unavailable for some donors at each locus, only the typed subset was used in association tests. The study listed around 160 TCR beta chains as associated with cytomegalovirus. The presence/absence analyses assumed that sequencing depth was roughly uniform across donors, and that assumption may not be true. Broadly in line with IMGT annotations, most TCR beta V segments showed up in productive rearrangements about 87% or about 30% of the time in an earlier analysis of approximately 640 of the donors.

The cohort comprised some 700 healthy bone marrow donors. Cohort members were all nominally healthy when sampled, although unrecorded immune exposures were likely present. CMV serostatus was recorded as positive for 250 to 300 and negative for about 50% of the 666 cohort members, whereas no CMV serostatus was recorded for the donor in question. Every donor gave a peripheral blood sample, and the peripheral blood mononuclear cells from that sample were used for TCR beta sequencing. The Qiagen DNeasy Blood Extraction Kit was used to extract genomic DNA from the blood cell samples. The library relied on the immunoSEQ multiplex PCR assay. For the multiplex PCR, a mixture combining 60 forward primers for TCR Vbeta segments and 13 reverse primers for TCR Jbeta segments was used. The CDR3 region of rearranged TCR beta genes was amplified from genomic DNA by a multiplex PCR assay. The Illumina HiSeq System was used to sequence the amplified TCR beta libraries as 87-base-pair reads. In the paper's pipeline: Across the 640 or so repertoires, a later analysis counted roughly 77 million unique TCR beta chains, 9 million to 14 million of which were shared by at least two donors. Raw reads were error-corrected and collapsed into unique sequences by a nearest-neighbor algorithm in which closely related sequences were merged to remove PCR and sequencing errors. V, D and J gene segments were assigned by aligning CDR3 sequences to IMGT reference sequences. For a sequence to be retained, a match of at least six nucleotides was required to both a V gene segment and a J gene segment. Rearrangements were classified as productive when the CDR3 lacked stop codons and remained in frame with V and J, and all other rearrangements were classified as non-productive. Following IMGT convention, CDR3 was defined as the stretch from the second conserved V-encoded cysteine to the conserved J-encoded phenylalanine. The earlier analysis of around 640 of the donors excluded sequences that lacked an unambiguous match to a single V gene segment. In an earlier analysis of around 590 of the donors, a V segment was called functional when productive rearrangements were above 56.7%, and segregating when the standard deviation between donors exceeded 5%. A statistical classification framework was built for diagnosing cytomegalovirus status from the catalog of TCR beta chain sequences. V and J gene assignment, in a later analysis, came from comparing TCR nucleotide sequences with IMGT/GENE-DB human TR gene sequences. A later analysis assigned CDR3 sequences and most-parsimonious VDJ recombination scenarios with the TCRdist pipeline. In a later analysis, each TCR beta chain was defined by its CDR3 amino acid sequence together with its V-gene family, and reads lacking a unique V-gene family were excluded. To address suspected cross-contamination and a sequencing artifact, a later analysis removed 450 to 700 highly shared, low-generation-probability nucleotide sequences. In a later analysis, a clonal expansion index was calculated for each public chain from normalized within-repertoire ranks of inferred template counts. Generation probabilities in a later analysis came from a VDJ recombination model fitted to out-of-frame rearrangements, and those results were checked against IGoR. In a later analysis, hypergeometric tests were used to score TCR-TCR, TCR-HLA and TCR-CMV co-occurrence, with a repertoire-size bias correction applied to TCR pairs. To estimate false discovery rates, a later analysis permuted the HLA or CMV assignments 20 times. In a later analysis, co-occurring TCRs were grouped with DBSCAN, and TCRdist sequence similarity was added when clustering was performed within HLA-allele-positive subsets. Repertoires with fewer than 30,000 or more than 120,000 public chains were left out of co-occurrence clustering, as were five repertoires with anomalous nucleotide sharing. Here the immuneACCESS table is served through TCRdb, limited to in-frame sequences with V and J called. Missing clones are a known gap in these copies; in checked studies unresolved V genes cover under half, and the rest lacks a known reason. V, J and clone size reflect that table, while D and trimming were determined from the DNA. This sample gives about 94,000 clones in total; roughly 86% of them show up just once. The ten largest make up 10% of the sample.

The receptor comes from a human donor in good health. Sequencing input: PBMCs. This sequence uses TRBV5-1 and TRBJ2-7; 11 nucleotides in the junction match TRBD2. The CDR3 sequence is CASSFSGRALGAEQYF. At the DNA level, the sequence is TGCGCCAGCAGCTTTAGCGGGAGGGCGCTCGGGGCCGAGCAGTACTTC.